What follows describes a single T cell receptor (beta chain). No antigen is known for it. A single base separates this from a much larger clone, so it may be a read error. This specimen comes from a study of blood T cells in healthy people across ages. The CDR3 extends over 13 amino acids. Germline V CDR1 and CDR2: SGHTA, FQGNSA. Study-wide points: Percentage of naive T cells showed a strong correlation with TCR beta diversity. The unknown donor CMV status may have confounded expanded clonotype changes.

Next came a second PCR, run for about 6 to 11 cycles, which used a sample-barcoded 5' primer along with a J-beta primer mix. Tags on each cDNA molecule came from a template-switch adaptor with 12 random nucleotides. Using its own MiXCR run on the 5' RACE reads, TCRdb lists one record per CDR3 protein. Of 900,000 to 950,000 distinct CDR3 sequences in the sample, under 35% were seen once. PBMCs were isolated at a quantity of at least 6 million per sample. These data were also reused for a study on T cells of mothers and their children.

This chain connects TRBV7-2 to TRBJ1-5, with D hard to call. What was sequenced was blood. The sequence was collected from a woman in her 40s in good health. CDR3 bases: TGTGTCAGCAGCCCAGCTAGCAATCAGCCCCAGCATTTT. Encoded protein: CVSSPASNQPQHF.